The sequence of this TCR beta chain was determined in a study of shared clonotypes between healthy human individuals. Only Caucasian adults living in Nashville, Tennessee served as donors. From CD4+ cells came CD45RA+ naive and CD45RA-negative memory subsets. An even split of each subset's genomic DNA across several immunoSEQ plates was performed. Some clones are missing from TCRdb's copy, which holds only in-frame ones; the method was immunoSEQ multiplex PCR. The table records fewer than 2.5 million clones, approximately 94% of them present only once. The CDR3 runs 14 residues. Germline assignment: CDR1 SGHDN and CDR2 FVKESK. Trimming stripped 3 bases from V and 2 bases from J, with 11 bases between.

This clonotype was sampled from a man aged 18 to 30 in good health. Some clones in this sample may be carry-over from other donors' samples. The rearrangement links TRBV14 to TRBJ2-7, with a possible D match to TRBD2 (6 bases). The material sequenced was naive CD4+ T cells from PBMCs. The sample's subset: CD45RA+ positively selected. The DNA of the CDR3 is TGTGCCAGCAGCCAGTGGAGGGCCCCCTACGAGCAGTACTTC. The encoded protein is CASSQWRAPYEQYF.